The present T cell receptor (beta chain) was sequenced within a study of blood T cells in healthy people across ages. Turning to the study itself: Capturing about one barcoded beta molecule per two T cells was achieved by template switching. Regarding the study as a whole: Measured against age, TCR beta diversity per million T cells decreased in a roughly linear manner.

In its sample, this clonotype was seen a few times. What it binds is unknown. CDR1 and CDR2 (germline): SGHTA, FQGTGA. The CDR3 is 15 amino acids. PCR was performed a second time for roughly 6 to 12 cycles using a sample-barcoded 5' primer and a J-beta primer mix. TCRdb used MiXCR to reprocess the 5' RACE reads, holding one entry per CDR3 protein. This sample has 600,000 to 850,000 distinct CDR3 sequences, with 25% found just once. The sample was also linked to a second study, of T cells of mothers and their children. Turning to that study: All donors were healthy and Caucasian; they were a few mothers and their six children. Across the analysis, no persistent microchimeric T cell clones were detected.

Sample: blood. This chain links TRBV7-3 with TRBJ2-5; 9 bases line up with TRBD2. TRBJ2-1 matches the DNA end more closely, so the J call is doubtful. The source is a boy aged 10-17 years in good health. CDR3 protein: CASSLGLAGPYEQFF. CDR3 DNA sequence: TGTGCCAGCAGCTTAGGGCTAGCGGGACCCTATGAGCAGTTCTTC.